The clone carrying this T cell receptor (beta chain) was picked up many times. Its cognate antigen is unknown. The data stem from a study of T-cell memory formation after mild COVID-19. At the level of the study: TCR clusters were mostly confined to one donor each.

V dropped 5 bases and J dropped 5 bases, with 12 bases sitting between them. This CDR3 spans 13 amino acids. In germline, CDR1 is MNHEY, CDR2 SVGAGI. Study conclusions and caveats: Those CD4+ clones that contracted were mainly in CM and EM (CD8+ ones in EMRA). Contracting clones from day 15 to 85 showed balanced CD4/CD8; later expanders favored CD4+.

cDNA libraries for TCR alpha and TCR beta, carrying sample barcodes and UMIs, came from 5'RACE with constant-segment primers. One entry per CDR3 protein results from TCRdb running MiXCR on the 5' RACE reads. This table holds approximately 450,000 distinct CDR3 sequences, 18% found once. This chain connects TRBV6-5 to TRBJ2-5; D uncertain. Specimen: PBMCs or a T cell subset sorted from them (not recorded which). This TCR was recovered from an adult woman who had mild COVID-19 (a few samples of this study predate the infection). Cell type and time point are not known. CDR3 sequence (DNA): TGTGCCAGCAGTCGCTACCCTAGGGAGACCCAGTACTTC. This gives the protein CASSRYPRETQYF.